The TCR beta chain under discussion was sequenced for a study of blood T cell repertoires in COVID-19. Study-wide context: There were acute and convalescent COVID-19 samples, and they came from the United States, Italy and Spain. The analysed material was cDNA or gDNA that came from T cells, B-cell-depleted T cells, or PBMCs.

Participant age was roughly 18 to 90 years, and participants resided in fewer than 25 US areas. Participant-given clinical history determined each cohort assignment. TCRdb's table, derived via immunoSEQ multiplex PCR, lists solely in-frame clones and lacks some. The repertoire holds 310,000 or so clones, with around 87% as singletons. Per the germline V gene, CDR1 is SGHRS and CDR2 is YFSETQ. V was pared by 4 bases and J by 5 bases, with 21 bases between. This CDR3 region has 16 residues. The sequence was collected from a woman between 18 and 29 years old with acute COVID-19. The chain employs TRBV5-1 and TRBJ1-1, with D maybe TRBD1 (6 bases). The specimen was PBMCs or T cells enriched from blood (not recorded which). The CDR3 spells CASSHLQGMVGTEAFF. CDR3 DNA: TGCGCCAGCAGCCATTTACAGGGAATGGTGGGGACTGAAGCTTTCTTT.